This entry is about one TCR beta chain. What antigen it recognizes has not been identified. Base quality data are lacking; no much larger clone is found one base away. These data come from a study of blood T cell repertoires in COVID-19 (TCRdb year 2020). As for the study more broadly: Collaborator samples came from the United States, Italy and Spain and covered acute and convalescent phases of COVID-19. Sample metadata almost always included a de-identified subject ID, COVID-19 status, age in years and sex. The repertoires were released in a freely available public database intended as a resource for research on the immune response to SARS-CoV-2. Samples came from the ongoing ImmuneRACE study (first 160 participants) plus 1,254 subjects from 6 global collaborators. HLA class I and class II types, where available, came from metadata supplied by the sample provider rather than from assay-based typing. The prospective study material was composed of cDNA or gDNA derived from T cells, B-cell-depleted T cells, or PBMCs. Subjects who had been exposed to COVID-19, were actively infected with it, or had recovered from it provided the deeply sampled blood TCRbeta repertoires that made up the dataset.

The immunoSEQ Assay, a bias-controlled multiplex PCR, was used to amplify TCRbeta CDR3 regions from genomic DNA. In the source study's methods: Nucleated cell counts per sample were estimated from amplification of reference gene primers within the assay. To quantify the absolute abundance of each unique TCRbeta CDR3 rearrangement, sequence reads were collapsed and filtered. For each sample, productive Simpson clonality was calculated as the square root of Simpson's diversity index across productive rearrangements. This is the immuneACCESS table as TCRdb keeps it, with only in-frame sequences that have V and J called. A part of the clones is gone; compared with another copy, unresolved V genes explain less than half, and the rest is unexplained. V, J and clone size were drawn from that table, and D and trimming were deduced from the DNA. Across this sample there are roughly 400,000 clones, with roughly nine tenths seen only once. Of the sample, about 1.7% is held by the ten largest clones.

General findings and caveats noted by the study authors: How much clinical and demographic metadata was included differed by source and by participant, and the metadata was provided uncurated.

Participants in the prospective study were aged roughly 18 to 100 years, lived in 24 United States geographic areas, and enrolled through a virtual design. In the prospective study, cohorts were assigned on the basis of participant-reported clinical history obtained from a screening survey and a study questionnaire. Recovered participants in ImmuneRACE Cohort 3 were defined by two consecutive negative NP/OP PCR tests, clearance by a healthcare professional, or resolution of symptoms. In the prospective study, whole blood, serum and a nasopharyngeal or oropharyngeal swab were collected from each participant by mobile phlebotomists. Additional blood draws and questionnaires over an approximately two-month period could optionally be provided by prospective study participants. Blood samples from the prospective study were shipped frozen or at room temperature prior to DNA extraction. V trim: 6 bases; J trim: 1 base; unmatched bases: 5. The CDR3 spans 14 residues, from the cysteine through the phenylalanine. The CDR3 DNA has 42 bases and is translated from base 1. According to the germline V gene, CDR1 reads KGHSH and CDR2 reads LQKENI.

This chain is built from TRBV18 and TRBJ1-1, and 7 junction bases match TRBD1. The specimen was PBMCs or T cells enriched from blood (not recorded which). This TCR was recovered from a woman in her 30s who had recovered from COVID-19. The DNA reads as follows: TGTGCCAGCTCGGAGGACAGGACGAACACTGAAGCTTTCTTT. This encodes CASSEDRTNTEAFF. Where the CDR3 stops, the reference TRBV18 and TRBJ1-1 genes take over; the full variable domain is NAGVMQNPRHLVRRRGQEARLRCSPMKGHSHVYWYRQLPEEGLKFMVYLQKENIIDESGMPKERFSAEFPKEGPSILRIQQVVRGDSAAYFCASSEDRTNTEAFFGQGTRLTVV.